The 17 T cell receptor beta chains listed next were all sequenced from one sample in a study of Graves' ophthalmopathy and Graves' hyperthyroidism (dated by TCRdb to the late 2010s). Instrument used: Illumina HiSeq 2000. TCR beta CDR3 regions were amplified from RNA transcripts for repertoire sequencing. The first round was an RT-PCR using HTBI primers with the Qiagen OneStep RT-PCR kit, and this first round was followed by a second-round multiplex PCR, then size selection and purification. In TCRdb, the public reads were trimmed at Q25 with fastp and aligned with MiXCR, with productive beta chains retained. When rows share a CDR3 protein, they turn into one entry using the most common DNA and genes. The sample includes around 1,000,000 distinct CDR3 sequences, with around a third observed a single time. The ten largest clonotypes hold roughly 10% of the sample. The sequencing input was peripheral blood or thyroid tissue (not recorded which). The receptors were gathered from an adult man with Graves' hyperthyroidism.

This clonotype was detected many times. The chain joins TRBV12-3 or TRBV12-4 to TRBJ1-1; tentatively, D is TRBD1 (6 bases). The CDR3 sequence is 14 residues long. V lost 4 bases, J lost 0 bases, and 9 bases lay in between. The CDR3 region is CASSWGPVNTEAFF. The CDR3 DNA sequence: TGTGCCAGCAGTTGGGGGCCAGTGAACACTGAAGCTTTCTTT.

This clonotype has at least ten counts. V usage is TRBV5-6 and J usage is TRBJ1-5; D is undetermined. Germline V CDR1 and CDR2: SGHDT, YYEEEE. CDR3 size: 14 residues. The ends were cut back, 0 bases at V and 3 bases at J, with 7 bases in the middle. The CDR3 nucleotides read TGTGCCAGCAGCTTGGCTAGGAACAATCAGCCCCAGCATTTT. Translated: CASSLARNNQPQHF.

Details on this clonotype: The junction and the germline gene differ at one end; a read error may be behind it. CDR3 in DNA: TGTGCCAGCAGTTACGGGCAGGAATATCAGCCCCAGCATTTT. Protein: CASSYGQEYQPQHF. The chain joins TRBV10-3 to TRBJ1-5, with unresolved D. This CDR3 spans 14 amino acids. Germline lookup yields CDR1 ENHRY and CDR2 SYGVKD.

The chain uses TRBV12-3 or TRBV12-4 and TRBJ1-5; tentative D call: TRBD1 (5 bases). V was clipped by 3 bases and J by 6 bases, with 12 bases between them. The CDR3 extends over 14 amino acids. Written as DNA, the CDR3 is TGTGCCAGCAGTTTGAACCCTGGGGCTCAGCCCCAGCATTTT. Translating gives CASSLNPGAQPQHF.

On this clonotype itself: Possible read error: a much larger clone is one base away. V usage is TRBV9 and J usage is TRBJ2-7; TRBD1 aligns across 7 bases. CDR1 and CDR2 (germline): SGDLS, YYNGEE. The CDR3 totals 14 residues. In nucleotides, the CDR3 is TGTGCCAGCAGCCCAGGACAGGTATCCTGCGAGCAGTACTTC. This sequence encodes CASSPGQVSCEQYF.

This rearrangement joins TRBV28 to TRBJ2-7; no clear D gene. Trimming cost V 7 bases and J 4 bases, with 14 bases left between them. The CDR3 is made up of 13 amino acids. Germline values: CDR1 MDHEN, CDR2 SYDVKM. The CDR3 bases are TGTGCCAGCAAGAAACGAGCCGAATACGAGCAGTACTTC. It codes for CASKKRAEYEQYF.

Of note for this clonotype: The junction departs from the called germline gene at one end, perhaps through a read error. J is TRBJ1-1 and V is TRBV19; D remains unclear. The CDR3 runs 11 residues. CDR1 is LNHDA and CDR2 is SQIVND in the germline V gene (reference sequence). The CDR3 DNA is TGTGCCAGTAGAGGTAACACTGAAGCTCTCTTT. This translates into CASRGNTEALF. The full variable domain, in which reference TRBV19 and TRBJ1-1 provide the parts outside the CDR3, is DGGITQSPKYLFRKEGQNVTLSCEQNLNHDAMYWYRQDPGQGLRLIYYSQIVNDFQKGDIAEGYSVSREKKESFPLTVTSAQKNPTAFYLCASRGNTEALFGQGTRLTVV.

This clonotype occurred a few times. This chain connects TRBV2 to TRBJ1-4, with no clear D. The ends were cut back, 4 bases at V and 2 bases at J, with 11 bases in the middle. Looked up from germline, CDR1 is SNHLY and CDR2 is FYNNEI. The CDR3 spans 15 residues. This chain's CDR3 is CASSGTGSTNEKLFF. The DNA of the CDR3 is TGTGCCAGCAGTGGGACGGGGTCCACTAATGAAAAACTGTTTTTT.

The V and J genes are TRBV5-6 and TRBJ1-2, with a weak D call TRBD1 (6 bases). This CDR3 region has 12 residues. The germline gives CDR1 SGHDT, CDR2 YYEEEE. V was cut by 2 bases and J by 8 bases, with 10 bases left in between. The CDR3 region is CASSFGTWGYTF. The CDR3 DNA sequence: TGTGCCAGCAGCTTCGGGACATGGGGCTACACCTTC.

This clonotype appeared a few times. The genes are TRBV5-4 and TRBJ1-1, with 10 bases aligning to TRBD1. The germline gives CDR1 SGHNT, CDR2 YYREEE (reference sequence). This CDR3 contains 16 residues. V shed 4 bases, J shed 6 bases, and the junction held 12 bases outside the gene matches. CDR3 nucleotides: TGTGCCAGCAGCCCAATCCCGGGACAGGGGCTGGCTGAAGCTTTCTTT. This codes for CASSPIPGQGLAEAFF.

This clonotype was counted a few times. CDR3 nucleotide sequence: TGTGCCAGCAGCTGGATGACAGGGGATGAAGCTTTCTTT. Residues: CASSWMTGDEAFF. This chain joins TRBV7-3 and TRBJ1-1; 8 bases are shared with TRBD1. The germline gives CDR1 SGHTA, CDR2 FQGTGA. The CDR3 sequence is 13 residues long. V lost 4 bases, J lost 7 bases, and 5 bases stayed unmatched.

The V gene is TRBV15, the J gene TRBJ2-7; unclear D gene. The germline CDR1 and CDR2 sequences are LNHNV and YYDKDF (reference sequence). The CDR3 length is 13 residues. V shed 8 bases and J shed 3 bases, with 14 bases lying between them. Written as DNA, the CDR3 is TGTGCCACCGCCCCACATGAACTCTACGAGCAGTACTTC. Its protein product is CATAPHELYEQYF.

The V gene is TRBV29-1, the J gene TRBJ2-3; D gene unclear. Germline CDR1 is SQVTM and CDR2 is ANQGSEA. The length of the CDR3 is 11 residues. V lost 5 bases to trimming and J lost 5 bases, with 8 bases between them. The CDR3 spells CSVQWGDTQYF. CDR3 coding DNA: TGCAGCGTTCAGTGGGGAGATACGCAGTATTTT.

Ten or more counts support this clonotype. V usage is TRBV19 and J usage is TRBJ1-3; D is unresolved. Germline assignment: CDR1 LNHDA and CDR2 SQIVND (reference sequence). Deletions cut 7 bases from V and 2 bases from J, with 15 bases between. This CDR3 spans 15 amino acids. The CDR3 DNA follows: TGTGCCAGTACCATCGCTTGGGCACCTGGAAACACCATATATTTT. Translated: CASTIAWAPGNTIYF.

This sequence joins TRBV12-3 or TRBV12-4 and TRBJ1-5; maybe TRBD1 (6 bases). The CDR3 consists of 17 residues. V dropped 5 bases and J dropped 0 bases, with 17 bases sitting between them. CDR3 region: CASSTRGGPDSNQPQHF. The CDR3 DNA reads as TGTGCCAGCAGTACAAGGGGGGGGCCTGATAGCAATCAGCCCCAGCATTTT.

The V gene is TRBV7-3, the J gene TRBJ2-6; TRBD2 matches 9 bases. The CDR3 runs 18 residues. The junction had 7 bases not matched to a gene; V was cut back by 4 bases and J by 0 bases. Germline assignment: CDR1 SGHTA and CDR2 FQGTGA. CDR3 sequence (DNA): TGTGCCAGCAGCTCCGGGGCGGGAGGGGACTCTGGGGCCAACGTCCTGACTTTC. Translation: CASSSGAGGDSGANVLTF. Full variable domain (outside the CDR3, taken from reference TRBV7-3 and TRBJ2-6): GAGVSQTPSNKVTEKGKYVELRCDPISGHTALYWYRQSLGQGPEFLIYFQGTGAADDSGLPNDRFFAVRPEGSVSTLKIQRTERGDSAVYLCASSSGAGGDSGANVLTFGAGSRLTVL.

The chain carries TRBV15 and TRBJ1-1; 10 nucleotides agree with TRBD1. J gave up 4 bases and V 8 bases, and 7 bases lay outside the gene matches. This CDR3 contains 14 residues. Germline CDR1 LNHNV, CDR2 YYDKDF (reference sequence). The chain's CDR3 is CATDRGPRGTEAFF. DNA of the CDR3: TGTGCCACCGACAGGGGGCCAAGGGGCACTGAAGCTTTCTTT.